A selection of T cell receptor beta chains follows, all from one sample in a study of cytomegalovirus exposure and HLA in healthy donors. Measured with immunoSEQ multiplex PCR; TCRdb has only the in-frame clones, and not every one. Of fewer than 85,000 clones in the sample, 60% to 85% were seen once. Sequencing was done on a sample of PBMCs. Source of these receptors: a male donor in good health and CMV-seropositive. The CDR3 runs from the conserved cysteine through the conserved F or W. D genes are given only for firm matches. Expanded clones get a size class; other rows say once, few or many, or leave the size out.

J | V | size | D | CDR3 | DNA
TRBJ2-3 | TRBV29-1 | once | TRBD1 | CSFQTGEGDTQYF | TGCAGCTTTCAGACAGGGGAAGGAGATACGCAGTATTTT
TRBJ2-3 | TRBV7-3 | NA | NA | CASGGGPEGTDTQYF | TGTGCCAGCGGGGGGGGGCCGGAGGGCACAGATACGCAGTATTTT
TRBJ2-3 | TRBV9 | NA | TRBD1 | CASSADRAGTDTQYF | TGTGCCAGCAGCGCCGACAGGGCGGGCACAGATACGCAGTATTTT
TRBJ2-7 | TRBV7-9 | NA | NA | CASSLGPSEHDEQYF | TGTGCCAGCAGCTTAGGGCCCAGCGAACATGACGAGCAGTACTTC
TRBJ1-4 | TRBV7-8 | NA | NA | CASSSPGQLNEKLFF | TGTGCCAGCAGCTCCCCAGGACAGCTTAATGAAAAACTGTTTTTT
TRBJ2-1 | TRBV10-3 | NA | TRBD2 | CAISEGLGEYNEQFF | TGTGCCATCAGTGAGGGACTAGGGGAATACAATGAGCAGTTCTTC
TRBJ2-1 | TRBV7-2 | NA | TRBD2 | CASSLEPRTSRYNEQFF | TGTGCCAGCAGCTTAGAACCGAGGACTAGTCGGTACAATGAGCAGTTCTTC
TRBJ2-1 | TRBV30 | NA | TRBD1 | CAWSGTGQQSSYNEQFF | TGTGCCTGGAGTGGTACGGGACAGCAAAGCTCCTACAATGAGCAGTTCTTC
TRBJ1-1 | TRBV6-6 | NA | TRBD1 | CASSKRDSTGQAFF | TGTGCCAGCAGTAAGAGGGACAGTACAGGGCAAGCTTTCTTT
TRBJ1-2 | TRBV5-1 | NA | NA | CASSSSSGKVYTF | TGCGCCAGCAGCTCGTCGTCAGGGAAAGTCTACACCTTC
TRBJ1-2 | TRBV7-2 | few | TRBD1 | CASSFPRTGLFHGYTF | TGTGCCAGCAGTTTTCCCAGGACAGGGCTATTCCATGGCTACACCTTC
TRBJ2-1 | TRBV5-1 | once | NA | CASRLISQGSYNEQFF | TGCGCCAGCAGACTAATCTCCCAGGGTTCCTACAATGAGCAGTTCTTC
TRBJ1-2 | TRBV18 | NA | TRBD1 | CASSPPGQGYGYTF | TGTGCCAGCTCACCTCCGGGACAGGGCTATGGCTACACCTTC
TRBJ2-1 | TRBV7-9 | NA | TRBD2 | CASSLWSTSGGSSYNEQFF | TGTGCCAGCAGCTTATGGTCGACTAGCGGGGGGAGCTCCTACAATGAGCAGTTCTTC
TRBJ2-3 | TRBV13 | NA | TRBD2 | CASSSSGETDTQYF | TGTGCCAGCAGCTCTAGCGGGGAAACAGATACGCAGTATTTT
TRBJ1-2 | TRBV14 | NA | NA | CASSQRSKTGRNYGYTF | TGTGCCAGCAGCCAAAGATCCAAGACAGGTCGAAACTATGGCTACACCTTC
TRBJ2-7 | TRBV7-9 | NA | TRBD2 | CASSLTGTSGTYEQYF | TGTGCCAGCAGCTTAACCGGGACTAGCGGTACCTACGAGCAGTACTTC
TRBJ1-2 | TRBV4-1 | NA | TRBD1 | CASNTPGQAPNYGYTF | TGCGCCAGCAATACCCCGGGACAGGCACCCAACTATGGCTACACCTTC
TRBJ1-2 | TRBV6-6 | few | NA | CATQGVDGYTF | TGTGCCACACAGGGCGTAGATGGCTACACCTTC
TRBJ2-5 | TRBV5-4 | NA | TRBD2 | CASSPGLAEETQYF | TGTGCCAGCAGCCCGGGACTAGCTGAAGAGACCCAGTACTTC
TRBJ2-2 | TRBV6-6 | NA | TRBD2 | CASSWGGNTGELFF | TGTGCCAGTTCTTGGGGAGGGAATACCGGGGAGCTGTTTTTT
TRBJ1-2 | TRBV6-5 | NA | NA | CASRAQGGMSGYTF | TGTGCCAGCAGAGCTCAGGGAGGGATGAGTGGCTACACCTTC
TRBJ2-1 | TRBV5-1 | NA | NA | CASGHGGPPNEQFF | TGCGCCAGCGGACACGGGGGACCCCCCAATGAGCAGTTCTTC
TRBJ2-3 | TRBV6-6 | NA | NA | CASSPADTQYF | TGTGCCAGCAGTCCGGCAGATACGCAGTATTTT
TRBJ1-6 | TRBV7-8 | NA | TRBD1 | CASSLGDRVNSPLHF | TGTGCCAGCAGCTTAGGGGACAGGGTAAATTCACCCCTCCACTTT
TRBJ2-5 | TRBV5-1 | NA | TRBD1 | CASRRGQGETQYF | TGCGCCAGCAGACGGGGACAGGGGGAGACCCAGTACTTC
TRBJ1-5 | TRBV4-1 | NA | NA | CASSQGGRPQHF | TGCGCCAGCAGCCAAGGGGGGCGGCCCCAGCATTTT
TRBJ2-3 | TRBV2 | once | TRBD1 | CARGQGAVDTQYF | TGTGCCAGAGGACAGGGAGCGGTGGATACGCAGTATTTT
TRBJ2-6 | TRBV4-3 | NA | NA | CASSLSEANVLTF | TGCGCCAGCAGCCTTTCAGAGGCCAACGTCCTGACTTTC
TRBJ1-1 | TRBV28 | NA | TRBD1 | CASSTTTGGVNAFF | TGTGCCAGCAGTACCACAACAGGGGGGGTGAACGCTTTCTTT
TRBJ2-7 | TRBV19 | NA | NA | CASSSTGLYEQYF | TGTGCCAGTAGTTCAACAGGGCTCTACGAGCAGTACTTC
TRBJ2-2 | TRBV7-2 | NA | NA | CASSQDLGGHRVGTGELFF | TGTGCCAGCAGCCAAGACCTTGGTGGTCACAGGGTAGGAACCGGGGAGCTGTTTTTT
TRBJ1-1 | TRBV6-5 | once | NA | CASTTKGLGDTEAFF | TGTGCCAGCACCACAAAAGGACTAGGGGACACTGAAGCTTTCTTT
TRBJ2-3 | TRBV11-2 | NA | TRBD2 | CASSLAPRLAGTDTQYF | TGTGCCAGCAGCTTAGCTCCCCGACTAGCGGGCACAGATACGCAGTATTTT
TRBJ1-5 | TRBV2 | once | NA | CASSEAERKWRQPQHF | TGTGCCAGCAGTGAAGCGGAGCGCAAATGGAGGCAGCCCCAGCATTTT
TRBJ1-2 | TRBV5-4 | few | TRBD1 | CASSWTGGVYGYTF | TGTGCCAGCAGCTGGACAGGGGGCGTTTATGGCTACACCTTC
TRBJ2-7 | TRBV2 | NA | TRBD1 | CASSENRGHEQYF | TGTGCCAGCAGTGAGAACAGGGGCCACGAGCAGTACTTC
TRBJ2-5 | TRBV6-1 | NA | TRBD1 | CASTWDRGRSETQYF | TGTGCCAGCACCTGGGACAGGGGAAGATCAGAGACCCAGTACTTC
TRBJ2-3 | TRBV25-1 | NA | NA | CASSDRLGTHTQYF | TGTGCCAGCAGTGACCGCCTGGGCACACATACGCAGTATTTT
TRBJ2-7 | TRBV4-3 | few | NA | CASSQDRRVRYF | TGCGCCAGCAGCCAAGATCGCAGGGTAAGGTACTTC
TRBJ2-7 | TRBV29-1 | NA | TRBD1 | CSASGGYEQYF | TGCAGCGCCTCAGGGGGCTACGAGCAGTACTTC
TRBJ2-2 | TRBV19 | NA | NA | CASSHPVSTGELFF | TGTGCCAGTAGTCATCCAGTCTCCACCGGGGAGCTGTTTTTT
TRBJ1-4 | TRBV7-9 | NA | TRBD1 | CASSLADRGLEKLFF | TGTGCCAGCAGCTTAGCGGACAGGGGACTTGAAAAACTGTTTTTT
TRBJ2-6 | TRBV4-1 | NA | NA | CASSQDLSSGANVLTF | TGCGCCAGCAGCCAAGATCTTAGCTCTGGGGCCAACGTCCTGACTTTC
TRBJ1-2 | TRBV5-8 | NA | NA | CASSRNTGTTNYGYTF | TGTGCCAGCAGTAGAAACACCGGGACAACTAACTATGGCTACACCTTC
TRBJ2-4 | TRBV27 | once | TRBD1 | CASSIQGLGAKNIQYF | TGTGCCAGCAGTATACAGGGGTTAGGGGCCAAAAACATTCAGTACTTC
TRBJ1-1 | TRBV30 | NA | TRBD1 | CASGGGGTEAFF | TGTGCCTCAGGGGGCGGTGGGACTGAAGCTTTCTTT
TRBJ2-1 | TRBV11-3 | NA | TRBD2 | CASSLRGDNEQFF | TGTGCCAGCAGCTTACGGGGGGACAATGAGCAGTTCTTC
TRBJ1-4 | TRBV9 | NA | NA | CASSPYSRTTNEKLFF | TGTGCCAGCAGCCCCTACAGCCGGACAACTAATGAAAAACTGTTTTTT
TRBJ2-7 | TRBV27 | NA | TRBD1 | CASRTRQGAYEQYF | TGTGCCAGCAGGACACGACAGGGAGCCTACGAGCAGTACTTC
TRBJ2-2 | TRBV19 | NA | NA | CASTEQRNTGELFF | TGTGCCAGTACTGAGCAGCGGAACACCGGGGAGCTGTTTTTT
TRBJ2-2 | TRBV5-1 | once | TRBD2 | CASRTGGTGELFF | TGCGCCAGCAGGACGGGGGGCACCGGGGAGCTGTTTTTT